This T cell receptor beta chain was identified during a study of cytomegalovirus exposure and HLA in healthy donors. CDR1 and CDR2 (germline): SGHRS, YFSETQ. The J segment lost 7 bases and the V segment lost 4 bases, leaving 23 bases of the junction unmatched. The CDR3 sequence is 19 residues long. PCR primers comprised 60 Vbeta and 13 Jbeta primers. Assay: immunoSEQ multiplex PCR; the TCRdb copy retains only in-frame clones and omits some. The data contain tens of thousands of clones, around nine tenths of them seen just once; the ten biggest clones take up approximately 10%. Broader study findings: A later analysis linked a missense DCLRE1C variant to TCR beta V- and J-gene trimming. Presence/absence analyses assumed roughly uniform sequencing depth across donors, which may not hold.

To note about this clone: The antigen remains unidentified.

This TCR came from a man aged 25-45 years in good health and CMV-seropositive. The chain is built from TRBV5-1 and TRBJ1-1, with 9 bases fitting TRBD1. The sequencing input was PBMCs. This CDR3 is CASSPDPIRDRADVREAFF. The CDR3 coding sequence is TGCGCCAGCAGCCCCGACCCCATCCGGGACAGGGCTGATGTACGTGAAGCTTTCTTT. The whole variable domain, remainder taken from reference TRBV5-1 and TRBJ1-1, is KAGVTQTPRYLIKTRGQQVTLSCSPISGHRSVSWYQQTPGQGLQFLFEYFSETQRNKGNFPGRFSGRQFSNSRSEMNVSTLELGDSALYLCASSPDPIRDRADVREAFFGQGTRLTVV.